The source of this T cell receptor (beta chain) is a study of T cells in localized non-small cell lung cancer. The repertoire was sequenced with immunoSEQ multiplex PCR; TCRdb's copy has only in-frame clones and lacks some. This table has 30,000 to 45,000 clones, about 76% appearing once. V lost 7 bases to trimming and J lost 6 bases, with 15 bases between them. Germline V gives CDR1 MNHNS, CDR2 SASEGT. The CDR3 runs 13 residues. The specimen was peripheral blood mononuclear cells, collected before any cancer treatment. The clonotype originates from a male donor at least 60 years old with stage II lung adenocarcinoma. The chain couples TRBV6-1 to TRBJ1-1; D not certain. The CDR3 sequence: CASTSSAPPEAFF. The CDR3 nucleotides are TGTGCCAGCACTTCAAGCGCCCCTCCTGAAGCTTTCTTT.